The 20 T cell receptor beta chains presented below share a single source sample, sequenced in a study of tumor-infiltrating lymphocytes in primary liver carcinoma. A primer in the constant region served to generate TCR beta cDNA from 500 ng of total RNA. The TCR beta library was amplified through three nested multiplex PCR rounds in a modified ARM-PCR procedure. In the first two PCR rounds, TRBV1-TRBV30 forward primers were paired with a C-beta reverse primer, and each round lasted approximately 10 cycles. TCRdb itself ran the multiplex PCR reads through MiXCR, one entry per CDR3 protein. This sample has fewer than 400,000 distinct CDR3 sequences, with roughly 60% found just once. Alongside blood RNA obtained from unsorted whole blood, germline DNA was also extracted. The sample taken for sequencing was peripheral blood. These receptors all come from a man between 40 and 49 years old with primary liver carcinoma and hepatitis B virus infection.

For this clonotype: This is likely a read error, given that the CDR3 carries no conserved phenylalanine or tryptophan at its end. This sequence joins TRBV4-1 and TRBJ2-2; tentatively, D is TRBD1 or TRBD2 (7 bases each). In germline, CDR1 is MGHRA, CDR2 YSYEKL. The CDR3 covers 15 residues. In DNA form, the CDR3 reads TGCGTCAGCAGCCTCCAGGGGGAGGGCTCCGGGGAGCTGTTTTCT. Translation gives CVSSLQGEGSGELFS.

Turning to this clonotype: A clone one base away is much larger, so this may be a read error. This chain links TRBV5-4 with TRBJ2-3, with TRBD1 matching over 9 bases. The V gene's germline CDR1 is SGHNT and CDR2 YYREEE (reference sequence). The length of the CDR3 is 15 residues. CDR3 sequence (DNA): TGTGCCAGCAGCTTACAGGGGGCTGGCACAGATATGCAGTATTTT. Amino acids: CASSLQGAGTDMQYF.

This sequence joins TRBV11-2 and TRBJ2-1; perhaps TRBD2 as D (6 bases). The CDR3 length is 15 residues. Germline V gene sequence: CDR1 SGHAT, CDR2 FQNNGV. Trimming took off 5 bases at V and 10 bases at J, with 21 bases between the two ends. CDR3 in amino acids: CASSGTNGRYSEQFF. As DNA, the CDR3 is TGTGCCAGCAGCGGCACTAACGGGAGATATTCGGAGCAGTTCTTC.

With regard to this clonotype: With a much larger clone just one base away, this may be a read error. The chain combines TRBV6-1 with TRBJ2-3; the D gene is possibly TRBD2 (6 bases). The CDR3 runs 15 residues. Germline V gene lookup returns CDR1 MNHNS and CDR2 SASEGT. The V end lost 6 bases, the J end lost 2 bases, and 15 bases lay between the germline ends. The CDR3 sequence: CASSSLADNTDTQYF. The CDR3 bases are TGTGCCAGCAGCTCTTTAGCGGATAACACAGATACGCAGTATTTT.

To note about this clonotype: This likely comes from a read error, as the CDR3 has no conserved phenylalanine or tryptophan at its end. The DNA is omitted, as the CDR3 cannot be located on it reliably, and the CDR3 follows TCRdb's listing. V and J are TRBV29-1 and TRBJ2-5. Germline lookup yields CDR1 SQVTM and CDR2 ANQGSEA. The CDR3 spans 13 residues, counting both ends. CDR3 loop: CSVDSQIQETQYL.

As for this clonotype: As the CDR3 is not closed by the conserved phenylalanine or tryptophan, this likely results from a read error. The rearrangement uses TRBV11-2 and TRBJ2-2; 7 nucleotides line up with TRBD1. This CDR3 contains 15 residues. CDR1 is SGHAT and CDR2 is FQNNGV in the germline V gene. The CDR3 DNA follows: TGTGCCGGCAGCCAAAACAGGGGCCACACCGGGGAGCTGTTTTTA. Protein product: CAGSQNRGHTGELFL.

The chain uses TRBV5-4 and TRBJ2-3; TRBD1 aligns across 8 bases. J gave up 3 bases and V 6 bases, and 9 bases lay outside the gene matches. The CDR3 spans 15 residues. CDR1 is SGHNT, CDR2 YYREEE, per germline (reference sequence). The CDR3: CASTKPGQATDTQYF. The CDR3 DNA follows: TGTGCCAGCACTAAACCGGGACAGGCTACAGATACGCAGTATTTT.

About this clonotype itself: A much larger clone sits a single nucleotide away, making a read error possible. Because the CDR3 is missing its conserved closing phenylalanine or tryptophan, this is likely a read error. The chain joins TRBV4-3 to TRBJ2-6; D remains unclear. The CDR3 is made up of 15 amino acids. Per germline, CDR1 LGHNA and CDR2 YSLEER. Trimming removed 7 bases at V and 0 bases at J, with 10 bases between. CDR3 coding DNA: TGCGCCAGCAAGCAAGGATACTCTGGGGCCAACGTCCTGACTCTC. It specifies CASKQGYSGANVLTL.

This chain links TRBV13 with TRBJ2-1; 8 bases line up with TRBD2. The ends lost 7 bases at V and 6 bases at J; junction bases unmatched: 17. The CDR3 runs 17 residues. CDR1 is PRHDT and CDR2 is FYEKMQ in the germline V gene (reference sequence). In DNA form, the CDR3 reads TGTGCCAGCAACTCGGGGGGGGGCGAGTCCTTCTTCAATGAGCAGTTCTTC. Its translation: CASNSGGGESFFNEQFF.

V usage is TRBV12-3 or TRBV12-4 and J usage is TRBJ2-7, with 10 bases matching TRBD1. Unmatched junction bases numbered 7, after V lost 5 bases and J lost 3 bases. CDR3 length equals 15 residues. The CDR3 sequence: CASSLLGTGVYEQYF. The DNA for the CDR3 is TGTGCCAGCAGTCTCCTAGGGACAGGGGTCTACGAGCAGTACTTC.

The chain carries TRBV7-9 and TRBJ2-6, with D uncertain. This CDR3 region has 17 residues. Trimming took 1 base from V and 0 from J, leaving 10 bases between them. The germline V gene has CDR1 SEHNR and CDR2 FQNEAQ (reference sequence). This CDR3 reads CASSLGSRISGANVLTF. Written as DNA, the CDR3 is TGTGCCAGCAGCTTAGGTTCGCGGATCTCTGGGGCCAACGTCCTGACTTTC.

The chain recombines TRBV19 with TRBJ2-4, with a possible D match to TRBD2 (5 bases). CDR3 length: 17 residues. In germline, CDR1 is LNHDA, CDR2 SQIVND (reference sequence). V shed 4 bases and J shed 0 bases, with 16 bases lying between them. This chain's CDR3 is CASSNLRGALAKNIQYF. DNA for the CDR3: TGTGCCAGTAGTAATTTACGGGGAGCCTTAGCCAAAAACATTCAGTACTTC.

V is TRBV11-2 and J is TRBJ2-1; perhaps TRBD2 as D (6 bases). The CDR3 is 15 residues long. CDR1 SGHAT and CDR2 FQNNGV come from the germline V gene. The ends were cut back, 4 bases at V and 11 bases at J, with 21 bases in the middle. The CDR3 reads CASSWGLVGGGKQFF. CDR3 coding DNA: TGTGCCAGCAGCTGGGGACTGGTCGGAGGAGGTAAGCAGTTCTTC. Drawing the rest from reference TRBV11-2 and TRBJ2-1, the complete variable domain is EAGVAQSPRYKIIEKRQSVAFWCNPISGHATLYWYQQILGQGPKLLIQFQNNGVVDDSQLPKDRFSAERLKGVDSTLKIQPAKLEDSAVYLCASSWGLVGGGKQFFGPGTRLTVL.

As regards this clonotype: It may be a read error: a sequence one base away is much more abundant. This rearrangement joins TRBV10-3 to TRBJ2-1; no firm D call. Germline V CDR1 and CDR2: ENHRY, SYGVKD. Trimming pared 6 bases from V and 13 bases from J, leaving 16 bases between. There are 12 residues in the CDR3. CDR3 nucleotide sequence: TGTGCCATCAGCAAAAACACCGAGGCTCAGTTCTTC. This translates into CAISKNTEAQFF.

Concerning this clonotype: Since a much larger clone is just one base distant, this may be a read error. The chain carries TRBV6-1 and TRBJ1-6; the D gene is possibly TRBD1 (5 bases). This CDR3 is built from 15 residues. Looked up from germline, CDR1 is MNHNS and CDR2 is SASEGT. CDR3 sequence reads: CVSSETSGPNSPLHF. Written as DNA, the CDR3 is TGTGTCAGCAGTGAAACTTCGGGACCGAATTCACCCCTCCACTTT.

In the case of this clonotype: A much larger clone lies a single base off, so this may be a read error. The chain uses TRBV4-2 and TRBJ2-7; perhaps TRBD2 as D (6 bases). Trimming pared 4 bases from V and 6 bases from J, leaving 13 bases between. Germline V gene sequence: CDR1 LGHNA, CDR2 YNFKEQ. This CDR3 is built from 13 residues. The CDR3 reads CASSLRLEGEQYF. The CDR3 nucleotides read TGTGCCAGCAGCCTCAGACTAGAGGGCGAGCAGTACTTC.

In its sample, this clonotype was seen many times. V usage is TRBV11-2 and J usage is TRBJ1-2; D ambiguous. The CDR3 loop spans 15 amino acids. Trimming took 0 bases from V and 0 from J, leaving 8 bases between them. Looked up from germline, CDR1 is SGHAT and CDR2 is FQNNGV. The CDR3, as DNA: TGTGCCAGCAGCTTAGAGAGGGTTCCTAACTATGGCTACACCTTC. Amino acid sequence: CASSLERVPNYGYTF.

Remarks on this clonotype: One base away lies a much larger clone, so this may be a sequencing read error. This chain uses TRBV4-2 with TRBJ2-7; 8 bases match TRBD2. The CDR3 totals 15 residues. CDR1 LGHNA and CDR2 YNFKEQ come from the germline V gene. The CDR3 DNA reads as TGTGCCAGCAACCAAGAAGGGATAGCGGGATACGAGCAGTACTTC. Translated, it gives CASNQEGIAGYEQYF.

Note on this clonotype: This sequence may be a read error, since a much larger clone differs from it by one base. J is TRBJ2-3 and V is TRBV4-2; D not resolved. Germline loops: CDR1 LGHNA, CDR2 YNFKEQ. CDR3 length: 15 amino acids. The CDR3, as DNA: TGTGCCAGCAGCCAAGAATGGGGTAGCACAAATACGCAGTATTTT. Protein product: CASSQEWGSTNTQYF.

This clonotype was recorded many times. J is TRBJ2-4 and V is TRBV11-1; 9 bases map to TRBD1. This CDR3 is built from 17 residues. The germline CDR1 and CDR2 sequences are SGHAT and FQDESV (reference sequence). V was clipped by 4 bases and J by 4 bases; unmatched bases: 11. CDR3 in amino acids: CASSSPGQGASKNIQYF. The CDR3 region has the DNA TGTGCCAGCAGCTCTCCGGGACAGGGAGCATCAAAAAACATTCAGTACTTC.